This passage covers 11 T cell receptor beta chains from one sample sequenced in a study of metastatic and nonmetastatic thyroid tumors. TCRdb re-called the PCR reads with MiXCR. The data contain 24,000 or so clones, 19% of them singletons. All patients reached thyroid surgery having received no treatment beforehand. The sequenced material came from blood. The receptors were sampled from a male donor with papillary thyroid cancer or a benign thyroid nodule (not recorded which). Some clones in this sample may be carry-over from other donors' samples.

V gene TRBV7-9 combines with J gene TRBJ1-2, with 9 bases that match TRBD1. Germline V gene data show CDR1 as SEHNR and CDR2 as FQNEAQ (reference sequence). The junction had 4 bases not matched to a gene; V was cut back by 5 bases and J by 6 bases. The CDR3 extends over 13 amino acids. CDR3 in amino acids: CASSLGDRDGYTF. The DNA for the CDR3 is TGTGCCAGCAGCCTAGGGGACAGGGATGGCTACACCTTC. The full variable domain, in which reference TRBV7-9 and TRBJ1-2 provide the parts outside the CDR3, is DTGVSQNPRHKITKRGQNVTFRCDPISEHNRLYWYRQTLGQGPEFLTYFQNEAQLEKSRLLSDRFSAERPKGSFSTLEIQRTEQGDSAMYLCASSLGDRDGYTFGSGTRLTVV.

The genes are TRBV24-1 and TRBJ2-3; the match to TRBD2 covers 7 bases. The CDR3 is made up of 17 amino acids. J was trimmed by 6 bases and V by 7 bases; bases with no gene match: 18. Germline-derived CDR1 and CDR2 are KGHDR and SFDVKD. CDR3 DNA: TGTGCCACCAGCCCATACCCCCGGAGGGAGGGCGGGGATACGCAGTATTTT. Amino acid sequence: CATSPYPRREGGDTQYF.

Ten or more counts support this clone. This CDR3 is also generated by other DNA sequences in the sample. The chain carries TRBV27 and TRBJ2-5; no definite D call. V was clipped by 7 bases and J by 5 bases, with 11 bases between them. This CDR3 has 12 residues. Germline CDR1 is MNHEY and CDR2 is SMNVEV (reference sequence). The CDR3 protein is CASKVVLETQYF. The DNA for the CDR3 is TGTGCCAGCAAGGTGGTTTTGGAGACCCAGTACTTC.

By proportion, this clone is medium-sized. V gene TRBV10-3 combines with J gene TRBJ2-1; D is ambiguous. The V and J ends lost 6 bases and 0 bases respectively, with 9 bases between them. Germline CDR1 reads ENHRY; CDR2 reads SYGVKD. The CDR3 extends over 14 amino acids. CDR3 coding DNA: TGTGCCATCAGCGGGTACAGCTCCTACAATGAGCAGTTCTTC. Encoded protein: CAISGYSSYNEQFF.

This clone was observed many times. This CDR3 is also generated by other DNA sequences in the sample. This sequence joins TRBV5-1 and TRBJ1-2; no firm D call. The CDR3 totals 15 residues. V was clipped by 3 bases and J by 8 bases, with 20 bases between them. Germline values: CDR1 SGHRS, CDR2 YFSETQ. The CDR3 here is CASSSLEAATGGYTF. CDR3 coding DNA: TGCGCCAGCAGCTCCCTCGAAGCCGCGACGGGGGGCTACACCTTC.

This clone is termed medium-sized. This chain's CDR3 is CASSSAYEQYF. CDR3 in DNA: TGTGCCAGCAGTTCTGCCTACGAGCAGTACTTC. The gene calls are TRBV27 and TRBJ2-7; D is unresolved. Germline values: CDR1 MNHEY, CDR2 SMNVEV (reference sequence). This CDR3 spans 11 amino acids. V lost 4 bases, J lost 2 bases, and 3 bases lay in between.

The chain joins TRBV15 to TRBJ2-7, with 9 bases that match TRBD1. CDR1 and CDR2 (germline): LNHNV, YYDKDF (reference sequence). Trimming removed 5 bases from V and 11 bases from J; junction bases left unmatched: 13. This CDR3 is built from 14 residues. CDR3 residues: CATSGPGQGPRKYF. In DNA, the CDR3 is TGTGCCACCAGCGGACCGGGACAGGGTCCCCGAAAGTACTTC.

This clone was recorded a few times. Here the CDR3 reads CASWSRTIGRQFF. In DNA, the CDR3 is TGTGCCAGCTGGTCCCGGACTATCGGACGGCAGTTCTTC. The chain is built from TRBV12-3 or TRBV12-4 and TRBJ2-1; D possibly corresponds to TRBD2 (6 bases). The CDR3 totals 13 residues. Trimming removed 8 bases at V and 12 bases at J, with 20 bases between.

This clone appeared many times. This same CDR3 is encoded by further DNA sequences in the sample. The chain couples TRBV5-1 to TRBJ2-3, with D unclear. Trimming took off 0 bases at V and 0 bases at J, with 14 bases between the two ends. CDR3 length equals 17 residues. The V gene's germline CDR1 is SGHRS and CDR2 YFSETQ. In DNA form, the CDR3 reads TGCGCCAGCAGCTTGGAACCAGCAGAAACTAGCACAGATACGCAGTATTTT. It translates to CASSLEPAETSTDTQYF. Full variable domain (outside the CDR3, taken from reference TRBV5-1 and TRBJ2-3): KAGVTQTPRYLIKTRGQQVTLSCSPISGHRSVSWYQQTPGQGLQFLFEYFSETQRNKGNFPGRFSGRQFSNSRSEMNVSTLELGDSALYLCASSLEPAETSTDTQYFGPGTRLTVL.

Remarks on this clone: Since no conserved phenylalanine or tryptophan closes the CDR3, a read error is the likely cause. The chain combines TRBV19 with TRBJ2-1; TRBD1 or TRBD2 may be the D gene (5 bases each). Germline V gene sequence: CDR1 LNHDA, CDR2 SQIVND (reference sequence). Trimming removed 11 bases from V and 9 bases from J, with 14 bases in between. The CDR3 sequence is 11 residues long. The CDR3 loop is CAAESGAEQFL. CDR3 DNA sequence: TGTGCCGCTGAATCCGGGGCTGAGCAGTTCCTC.

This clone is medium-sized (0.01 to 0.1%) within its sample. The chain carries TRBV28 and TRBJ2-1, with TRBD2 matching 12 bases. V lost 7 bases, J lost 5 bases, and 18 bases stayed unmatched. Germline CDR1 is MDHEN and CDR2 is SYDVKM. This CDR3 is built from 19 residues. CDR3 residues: CASTQGGLAGGPGNNEQFF. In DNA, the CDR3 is TGTGCCAGCACTCAAGGTGGGCTAGCGGGAGGGCCCGGGAACAATGAGCAGTTCTTC.